This is a list of T cell receptor beta chains from one sample in a study of shared clonotypes between healthy human individuals. Only in-frame clones appear in the TCRdb table, and some are missing; sequencing was by immunoSEQ multiplex PCR. The sample includes 2,500,000 or so clones, approximately 92% of them seen just once. The sample taken for sequencing was naive CD4+ T cells sorted from blood. The source is a man between 18 and 35 years old in good health. The CDR3 runs from the conserved cysteine through the conserved F or W. A D gene is named only where the DNA matches it firmly. Some rows mark clone size as missing; the rest say once, few, many or name a class of expanded clone.

v_call	clone_size	j_call	cdr3_length	d_call	cdr3_nt	cdr3_aa
TRBV5-1	-	TRBJ2-3	14	-	TGCGCCAGCAGGACAGGACCTAGCACAGATACGCAGTATTTT	CASRTGPSTDTQYF
TRBV28	-	TRBJ1-2	14	TRBD1	TGTGCCAGCAGTGGGTCGGGACAGCCCTATGGCTACACCTTC	CASSGSGQPYGYTF
TRBV28	-	TRBJ1-5	14	-	TGTGCCACTAGAAGGACAGCTAGCAATCAGCCCCAGCATTTT	CATRRTASNQPQHF
TRBV6-1	-	TRBJ2-3	16	TRBD2	TGTGCCAGCAGTGAAGGGGTAGCGGGGCGGTCAGATACGCAGTATTTT	CASSEGVAGRSDTQYF
TRBV7-9	-	TRBJ2-1	17	TRBD1	TGTGCCAGCACCCGAACATTTGGACAGGGGAGATCCAATGAGCAGTTCTTC	CASTRTFGQGRSNEQFF
TRBV6-6	-	TRBJ1-6	15	-	TGTGCCAGCAGTTCCCGAGGGTCTCCTGAGGGTCCCCTCCACTTT	CASSSRGSPEGPLHF
TRBV7-2	-	TRBJ2-5	13	-	TGTGCCAGCAGTCGAGGGTGGCAAGAGACCCAGTACTTC	CASSRGWQETQYF
TRBV10-3	-	TRBJ2-3	14	TRBD2	TGTGCCATCAGTGAGTCAGGGGAGGGGGATACGCAGTATTTT	CAISESGEGDTQYF
TRBV2	-	TRBJ1-2	14	-	TGTGCCAGCAGTGAGTTGGGCCGAAACTATGGCTACACCTTC	CASSELGRNYGYTF
TRBV28	-	TRBJ1-1	13	TRBD1	TGTGCCAGCAGGACAGGGGGCCGCACTGAAGCTTTCTTT	CASRTGGRTEAFF
TRBV6-1	-	TRBJ2-7	14	-	TGTGCCAGCGGGCAGGGGCTGGTCGCCTACGAGCAGTACTTC	CASGQGLVAYEQYF
TRBV2	once	TRBJ2-7	12	TRBD1	TGTGCCAGCAGCGCACAGGGGTACGAGCAGTACTTC	CASSAQGYEQYF
TRBV4-2	-	TRBJ2-1	16	TRBD2	TGTGCCAGCAGCCAGCCGGGACTAGGAACCTACAATGAGCAGTTCTTC	CASSQPGLGTYNEQFF
TRBV19	-	TRBJ1-5	15	TRBD1	TGTGCCAGTAGTAACGACAGGGGTGGCAATCAGCCCCAGCATTTT	CASSNDRGGNQPQHF
TRBV28	-	TRBJ1-2	16	TRBD1	TGTGCCAGCAGTTTATTCCCAGGGGGCAGGGACTATGGCTACACCTTC	CASSLFPGGRDYGYTF
TRBV7-2	-	TRBJ2-3	15	-	TGTGCCAGCAGTGCCGCCCAGGGGAGCGAAAATACGCAGTATTTT	CASSAAQGSENTQYF
TRBV27	-	TRBJ2-3	15	-	TGTGCCAGCAGTTCCCCGACAGCTAGCACAGATACGCAGTATTTT	CASSSPTASTDTQYF
TRBV5-1	-	TRBJ2-1	13	TRBD2	TGCGCCAGCAGCTTTGGGAGGGGTGATGAGCAGTTCTTC	CASSFGRGDEQFF
TRBV19	-	TRBJ2-1	16	TRBD2	TGTGCCAGTAGTATACTAGCGGGAGCCCTAAACAATGAGCAGTTCTTC	CASSILAGALNNEQFF
TRBV7-2	-	TRBJ2-7	13	-	TGTGCCAGCAGCCCCCGGGACGCCTACGAGCAGTACTTC	CASSPRDAYEQYF
TRBV5-1	few	TRBJ1-1	15	-	TGCGCCAGCAGCTCAATATTGACCCCGAACACTGAAGCTTTCTTT	CASSSILTPNTEAFF
TRBV19	-	TRBJ2-6	15	-	TGTGCCAGTAGTATGTTCAGCTCTGGGGCCAACGTCCTGACTTTC	CASSMFSSGANVLTF
TRBV19	-	TRBJ2-7	14	TRBD1	TGTGCCAGTAGCTGGACAGGGCATGGATACGAGCAGTACTTC	CASSWTGHGYEQYF
TRBV7-2	-	TRBJ2-1	16	TRBD2	TGTGCCAGCAGCTCCCCGGGACTAGCGGGATACAATGAGCAGTTCTTC	CASSSPGLAGYNEQFF
TRBV5-1	-	TRBJ2-1	13	-	TGCGCCAGCAGGGGGTTCGGGGCCAATGAGCAGTTCTTC	CASRGFGANEQFF
TRBV27	-	TRBJ2-1	16	TRBD2	TGTGCCAGCAGGGAGACTAGCGGGAGGATCATTGATGAGCAGTTCTTC	CASRETSGRIIDEQFF
TRBV19	-	TRBJ1-5	15	-	TGTGCCAGTAGTGGGGGTGGAGGGCTAGGACAGCCCCAGCATTTT	CASSGGGGLGQPQHF
TRBV14	-	TRBJ2-5	17	TRBD2	TGTGCCAGCAGCCTCCTGAGTAGCGGGGGGGCGAAGGAGACCCAGTACTTC	CASSLLSSGGAKETQYF
TRBV6-6	few	TRBJ1-1	14	-	TGTGCCAGCAACGAACCCCCAGGCAACACTGAAGCTTTCTTT	CASNEPPGNTEAFF
TRBV30	-	TRBJ1-5	13	-	TGTGCCTGGAGTGATGGGTGGGGTCAGCCCCAGCATTTT	CAWSDGWGQPQHF
TRBV7-2	-	TRBJ2-7	16	-	TGTGCCAGCAGCTTAGACTCGCGGGGGCCCTCCTACGAGCAGTACTTC	CASSLDSRGPSYEQYF
TRBV5-1	-	TRBJ2-1	15	TRBD2	TGCGCCAGCAGCCCCGGACTAGCGGGAGTCAATGAGCAGTTCTTC	CASSPGLAGVNEQFF
TRBV10-3	-	TRBJ1-6	12	-	TGTGCCATCAGTGAGTCGAATTCACCCCTCCACTTT	CAISESNSPLHF
TRBV9	-	TRBJ1-3	16	TRBD1	TGTGCCAGCAGCGTTGGACAGGGGGGCCCTGGAAACACCATATATTTT	CASSVGQGGPGNTIYF
TRBV11-3	once	TRBJ2-2	14	-	TGTGCCAGCAGCCGATCAACGTTAACCGGGGAGCTGTTTTTT	CASSRSTLTGELFF
TRBV6-5	-	TRBJ2-7	12	-	TGTGCCAGCAAACAGGGCCTCTACGAGCAGTACTTC	CASKQGLYEQYF
TRBV5-1	-	TRBJ1-2	13	-	TGCGCCAGCAGGTTGAGTTGGCCCAATGGCTACACCTTC	CASRLSWPNGYTF
TRBV28	-	TRBJ1-1	12	-	TGTGCCAGCAGTCGTCCCCTGATGGAAGCTTTCTTT	CASSRPLMEAFF
TRBV4-1	few	TRBJ1-4	14	-	TGCGCCAGCAGCCAAGGACAGAGTAATGAAAAACTGTTTTTT	CASSQGQSNEKLFF
TRBV5-1	-	TRBJ2-1	15	-	TGCGCCAGCAGCTTGGACCTAGCGAGCTACAATGAGCAGTTCTTC	CASSLDLASYNEQFF
TRBV5-1	-	TRBJ2-5	15	TRBD2	TGCGCCAGCGGGGCCAGCGGGGGTTTACAAGAGACCCAGTACTTC	CASGASGGLQETQYF
TRBV10-3	-	TRBJ1-2	16	-	TGTGCCATCAGTGTTGTAGGGGCCCTTCTTAACTATGGCTACACCTTC	CAISVVGALLNYGYTF
TRBV28	once	TRBJ2-3	12	-	TGTGCCAGCAGTCCGCGGGACAGAACGCAGTATTTT	CASSPRDRTQYF
TRBV10-1	-	TRBJ2-1	14	-	TGCGCCAGCAGTGAGTCTGGGCGGGATAATGAGCAGTTCTTC	CASSESGRDNEQFF
TRBV7-2	-	TRBJ2-4	16	-	TGTGCCAGCAGCTTAGACCTCCAGGGGCCCAAAAACATTCAGTACTTC	CASSLDLQGPKNIQYF
TRBV27	-	TRBJ2-7	16	TRBD2	TGTGCCAGCAGTCCGACTCTAGCGGGCCGCCTCTACGAGCAGTACTTC	CASSPTLAGRLYEQYF
TRBV10-3	-	TRBJ1-1	15	-	TGTGCCATCAGTGAGGTCGAGGGTATGAACACTGAAGCTTTCTTT	CAISEVEGMNTEAFF
TRBV19	-	TRBJ2-1	15	TRBD2	TGTGCCAGTAGGTTAGCGGGACGCACCTACAATGAGCAGTTCTTC	CASRLAGRTYNEQFF
TRBV6-5	-	TRBJ1-2	12	-	TGTGCCAGCAGTTCCCCAGGGAATGGCTACACCTTC	CASSSPGNGYTF
TRBV18	once	TRBJ2-2	19	-	TGTGCCAGCTCACCACCAGGCAGGGGAACCCCCTCGAACACCGGGGAGCTGTTTTTT	CASSPPGRGTPSNTGELFF
TRBV5-1	-	TRBJ1-1	14	TRBD1	TGCGCCAGCAGCAGGGGACAGGGGAACACTGAAGCTTTCTTT	CASSRGQGNTEAFF
TRBV6-1	-	TRBJ1-4	15	TRBD1	TGTGCCAGCAAAAAAAGGGACAGGCTTAATGAAAAACTGTTTTTT	CASKKRDRLNEKLFF
TRBV6-1	-	TRBJ2-1	15	-	TGTGCCAGCAGCTTTGAGGTCGACTTTTACAATGAGCAGTTCTTC	CASSFEVDFYNEQFF
TRBV4-3	-	TRBJ2-5	15	TRBD2	TGCGCCAGCAGCCAAGCGGGACTAACCCAAGAGACCCAGTACTTC	CASSQAGLTQETQYF
TRBV7-8	-	TRBJ2-1	16	TRBD2	TGTGCCAGCAGCTTAGTGTCTAGCGGGGTCCTCAATGAGCAGTTCTTC	CASSLVSSGVLNEQFF
TRBV5-4	few	TRBJ1-1	14	-	TGTGCCAGCAGCAAGTACCTTAGGGTTGATGAAGCTTTCTTT	CASSKYLRVDEAFF
TRBV7-8	-	TRBJ2-5	13	-	TGTGCCAGCAGCGCAAGTAAACAAGAGACCCAGTACTTC	CASSASKQETQYF
TRBV5-4	-	TRBJ1-4	14	-	TGTGCCAGCAGCTTGACGAGTACTAATGAAAAACTGTTTTTT	CASSLTSTNEKLFF
TRBV15	-	TRBJ2-1	12	-	TGTGCCACCAGCCTGAACCGGGATGAGCAGTTCTTC	CATSLNRDEQFF